This TCR beta chain originates from a study of CXCR3-negative and CXCR3-positive naive CD8 T cells. Study results and limitations: Naive cells positive for CXCR3 carried more hydrophobic TRB CDR3s than CXCR3-negative ones. Memory CD8+ cells showed much lower diversity, while both naive subsets were comparably high.

CDR3 size: 14 residues. Note on this clonotype: Its antigen is currently unknown.

The authors made the TRB cDNA libraries by 5' RACE using UMI labels. For each CDR3 protein, TCRdb gives one entry from its re-call of the 5' RACE reads, without DNA. The listing contains around 61,000 distinct CDR3 sequences. The source is a human donor in good health. Some clones in this sample may be carry-over from other donors' samples. The sample was naive CXCR3+ CD8+ T cells from blood. The subset was: CD45RO-CCR7+CD27+CD95- naive CD8+ T cells expressing CXCR3 (TNR3+). The chain carries TRBV12-3 or TRBV12-4 and TRBJ2-5; TCRdb's D call, TRBD1, is unchecked because there is no DNA. This CDR3 is CASSLRGLEETQYF.